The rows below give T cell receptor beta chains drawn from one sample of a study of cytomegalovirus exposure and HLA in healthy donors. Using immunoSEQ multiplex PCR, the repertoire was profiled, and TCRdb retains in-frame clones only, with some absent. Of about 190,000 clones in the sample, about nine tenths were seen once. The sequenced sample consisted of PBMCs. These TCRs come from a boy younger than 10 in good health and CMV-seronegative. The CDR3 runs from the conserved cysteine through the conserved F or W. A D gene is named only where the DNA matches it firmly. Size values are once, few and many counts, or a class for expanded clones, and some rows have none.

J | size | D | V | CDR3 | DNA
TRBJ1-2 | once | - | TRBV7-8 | CASSLASFRDDGYTF | TGTGCCAGCAGCTTAGCCTCCTTCCGGGATGATGGCTACACCTTC
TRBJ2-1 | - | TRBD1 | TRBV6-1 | CASVTGTGFNEQFF | TGTGCCAGCGTGACCGGGACAGGGTTCAATGAGCAGTTCTTC
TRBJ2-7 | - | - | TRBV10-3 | CAISENSYEQYF | TGTGCCATCAGTGAGAATAGCTACGAGCAGTACTTC
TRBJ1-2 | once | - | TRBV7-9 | CASSLQGNYGYTF | TGTGCCAGCAGCTTACAGGGAAACTACGGCTACACCTTC
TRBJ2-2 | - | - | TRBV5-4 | CASSFFDSNTGELFF | TGTGCCAGCAGCTTTTTCGACAGTAACACCGGGGAGCTGTTTTTT
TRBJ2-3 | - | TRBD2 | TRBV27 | CASSQRGGRPDTQYF | TGTGCCAGCAGTCAACGGGGGGGGAGACCAGATACGCAGTATTTT
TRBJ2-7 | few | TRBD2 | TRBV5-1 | CASTYRGGDEQYF | TGCGCCAGCACGTACCGGGGGGGCGACGAGCAGTACTTC
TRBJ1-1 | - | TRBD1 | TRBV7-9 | CASSLDRGTEAFF | TGTGCCAGCAGCCTGGACAGGGGCACTGAAGCTTTCTTT
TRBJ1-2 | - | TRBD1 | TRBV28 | CASSFRDRGNFNYGYTF | TGTGCCAGCAGTTTCCGGGACAGGGGAAACTTTAACTATGGCTACACCTTC
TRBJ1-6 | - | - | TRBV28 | CASSSPLGGFNSPLHF | TGTGCCAGCAGCTCACCCCTTGGGGGCTTTAATTCACCCCTCCACTTT
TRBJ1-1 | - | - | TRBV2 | CASSTGPQNTEAFF | TGTGCCAGCAGTACAGGCCCCCAGAACACTGAAGCTTTCTTT
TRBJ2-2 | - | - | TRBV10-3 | CAISEDITNSGELFF | TGTGCCATCAGCGAAGATATAACCAACTCCGGGGAGCTGTTTTTT